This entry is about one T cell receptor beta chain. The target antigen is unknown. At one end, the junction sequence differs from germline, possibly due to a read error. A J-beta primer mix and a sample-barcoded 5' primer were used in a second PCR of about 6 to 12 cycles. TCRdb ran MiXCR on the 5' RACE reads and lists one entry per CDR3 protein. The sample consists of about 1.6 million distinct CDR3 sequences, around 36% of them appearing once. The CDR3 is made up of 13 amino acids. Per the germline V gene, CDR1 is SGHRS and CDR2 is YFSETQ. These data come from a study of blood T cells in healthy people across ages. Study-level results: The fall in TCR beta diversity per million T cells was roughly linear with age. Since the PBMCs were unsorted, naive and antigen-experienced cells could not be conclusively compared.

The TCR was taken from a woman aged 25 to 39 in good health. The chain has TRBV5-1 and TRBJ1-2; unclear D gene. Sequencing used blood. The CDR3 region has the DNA TGCGCCGGCAGCTTGGTTGGCTCCCCTGGCTACACCTTC. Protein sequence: CAGSLVGSPGYTF.